The 4 T cell receptor beta chains below come from one sample, sequenced in a study of T cells in Graves' hyperthyroidism and ophthalmopathy. From RNA transcripts, TCR beta CDR3 regions were amplified. The HTBI primer set drove a first-round RT-PCR of the TCR CDR3. TCRdb fed the multiplex PCR reads into MiXCR, producing one record per CDR3 protein. The sample has 700,000 or so distinct CDR3 sequences, roughly 15% seen once. Sequencing was performed on blood. The receptors stem from a man between 18 and 35 years old with Graves' hyperthyroidism.

As to this clonotype: The junction shows a germline mismatch at one end, possibly a read error. The J gene is TRBJ2-7, the V gene TRBV28, with D unresolved. The V gene's germline CDR1 is MDHEN and CDR2 SYDVKM. This CDR3 has 13 amino acids. CDR3 nucleotides: TGTGTCAGCACTCCGGGCTTGGGGTACGAGCAGTACTTC. It codes for CVSTPGLGYEQYF.

This clonotype was picked up a small number of times. This sequence joins TRBV7-8 and TRBJ1-2; tentatively, D is TRBD1 (5 bases). This CDR3 has 15 amino acids. Germline V gives CDR1 SGHVS, CDR2 FQNEAQ. The V gene lost 5 bases and the J gene lost 2 bases, with 15 bases spanning the gap. In DNA, the CDR3 is TGTGCCAGCAGCACCCGACATGGGGCCAACTATGGCTACACCTTC. Its protein product is CASSTRHGANYGYTF.

This chain links TRBV3-1 with TRBJ2-1, with 11 bases aligning to TRBD1. Trimming removed 4 bases from V and 9 bases from J; junction bases left unmatched: 8. CDR1 and CDR2 (germline): LGHDT, YNNKEL (reference sequence). This CDR3 is built from 15 residues. The CDR3 here is CASSPRTGGLGEQFF. The CDR3 nucleotides read TGTGCCAGCAGCCCCCGGACAGGGGGCTTGGGTGAGCAGTTCTTC.

This clonotype was counted between two and nine times. As DNA, the CDR3 is TGTGCCAGCAGTTCACACCGGGACAGGGGGCTCGGCTACACCTTC. The encoded protein is CASSSHRDRGLGYTF. The V gene is TRBV27, the J gene TRBJ1-2, with 12 bases lining up with TRBD1. The CDR3 contains 15 residues. The ends lost 4 bases at V and 8 bases at J; junction bases unmatched: 8. The germline CDR1 and CDR2 sequences are MNHEY and SMNVEV (reference sequence).